The 26 T cell receptor beta chains below come from one sample, sequenced in a study of PD-1 blockade in classical Hodgkin lymphoma. Sequencing used immunoSEQ multiplex PCR; TCRdb keeps in-frame clones, though not all of them. The sample contains around 28,000 clones, around 78% of which appear only once. All patients experienced relapse after autologous stem cell transplantation, and brentuximab vedotin exposure was variable. The specimen comprised peripheral blood mononuclear cells (PBMCs), sampled before the second cycle of nivolumab. These receptors came from a human donor with classical Hodgkin lymphoma.

The chain combines TRBV18 with TRBJ1-5; D is unclear. CDR3 length equals 14 residues. V was clipped by 3 bases and J by 6 bases, with 12 bases between them. CDR1 and CDR2 (germline): KGHSH, LQKENI. In nucleotides, the CDR3 is TGTGCCAGCTCACCTACGGGTCCTGGTCAGCCCCAGCATTTT. It encodes CASSPTGPGQPQHF.

This clone has just a few counts. The chain links TRBV19 to TRBJ2-7; 11 nucleotides line up with TRBD2. CDR3 length: 14 amino acids. V shed 8 bases, J shed 6 bases, and the junction held 9 bases outside the gene matches. Germline CDR1 reads LNHDA; CDR2 reads SQIVND (reference sequence). As DNA, the CDR3 is TGTGCCAGTCGAGGACTAGCGGGTAGGGGCGAGCAGTACTTC. Translated: CASRGLAGRGEQYF.

This rearrangement joins TRBV5-1 to TRBJ2-3; the match to TRBD1 covers 8 bases. Germline CDR1 reads SGHRS; CDR2 reads YFSETQ. The CDR3 contains 14 residues. Unmatched junction bases numbered 6, after V lost 4 bases and J lost 5 bases. The chain's CDR3 is CASSPGQGIDTQYF. CDR3 sequence (DNA): TGCGCCAGCAGCCCAGGACAGGGAATAGATACGCAGTATTTT.

This chain connects TRBV9 to TRBJ2-5; perhaps TRBD1 as D (6 bases). From germline, CDR1 is SGDLS and CDR2 YYNGEE. The CDR3 consists of 16 residues. V was cut by 4 bases and J by 0 bases, with 16 bases left in between. In DNA form, the CDR3 reads TGTGCCAGCAGCCCCCCCGTGGGGGCGAACCAAGAGACCCAGTACTTC. It translates to CASSPPVGANQETQYF. Full variable domain (remainder filled in from reference TRBV9 and TRBJ2-5): DSGVTQTPKHLITATGQRVTLRCSPRSGDLSVYWYQQSLDQGLQFLIQYYNGEERAKGNILERFSAQQFPDLHSELNLSSLELGDSALYFCASSPPVGANQETQYFGPGTRLLVL.

In its sample, this clone was seen a few times. V usage is TRBV10-3 and J usage is TRBJ2-7; the D gene is possibly TRBD2 (6 bases). The CDR3 is 12 residues long. Trimming took off 4 bases at V and 4 bases at J, with 8 bases between the two ends. Looked up from germline, CDR1 is ENHRY and CDR2 is SYGVKD. CDR3 sequence: CAISARGYEQYV. As DNA, the CDR3 is TGTGCCATCAGTGCGCGGGGTTACGAGCAGTACGTC.

About this clone: A junction end diverges from the germline sequence, so it may reflect a read error. This chain connects TRBV10-3 to TRBJ2-1; D is perhaps TRBD1 or TRBD2 (6 bases each). The germline V gene encodes CDR1 ENHRY and CDR2 SYGVKD. This CDR3 has 16 amino acids. The CDR3 bases are TGTGCCATCAGTGCGCCACCTCGGGGGCTCTACGATGAGCAGTTCTTC. Translation: CAISAPPRGLYDEQFF.

The rearrangement joins TRBV10-2 to TRBJ1-2; no clear D. In germline, CDR1 is WSHSY, CDR2 SAAADI. The CDR3 totals 13 residues. V was pared by 8 bases and J by 3 bases, with 13 bases between. CDR3 in DNA: TGCGCCAGCGGAGACCAAATCTACTATGGCTACACCTTC. This translates into CASGDQIYYGYTF.

The V and J genes are TRBV30 and TRBJ2-1, with D possibly TRBD2 on 5 matching bases. The CDR3 loop spans 14 amino acids. The germline V gene encodes CDR1 GTSNPN and CDR2 SVGIG (reference sequence). The V end lost 0 bases, the J end lost 1 base, and 7 bases lay between the germline ends. CDR3 sequence (DNA): TGTGCCTGGAGTGTAAGGAGGTCCTACAATGAGCAGTTCTTC. Protein: CAWSVRRSYNEQFF.

The genes are TRBV19 and TRBJ2-3, with 8 bases aligning to TRBD1. Unmatched junction bases numbered 3, after V lost 3 bases and J lost 1 base. Per germline, CDR1 LNHDA and CDR2 SQIVND (reference sequence). The CDR3 consists of 15 residues. CDR3: CASSMTGVGTDTQYF. The CDR3 DNA follows: TGTGCCAGTAGTATGACAGGGGTAGGCACAGATACGCAGTATTTT. Looking up the rest from reference TRBV19 and TRBJ2-3 gives the full variable domain: DGGITQSPKYLFRKEGQNVTLSCEQNLNHDAMYWYRQDPGQGLRLIYYSQIVNDFQKGDIAEGYSVSREKKESFPLTVTSAQKNPTAFYLCASSMTGVGTDTQYFGPGTRLTVL.

The chain uses TRBV11-2 and TRBJ2-1; TRBD2 agrees at 12 bases. Germline V gene sequence: CDR1 SGHAT, CDR2 FQNNGV. CDR3 length equals 15 residues. V lost 5 bases, J lost 4 bases, and 3 bases stayed unmatched. This CDR3 is CASSTSGGLYNEQFF. The CDR3 nucleotides read TGTGCCAGCAGCACTAGCGGGGGGCTTTACAATGAGCAGTTCTTC.

The chain joins TRBV7-6 to TRBJ2-3; tentative D call: TRBD1 (6 bases). The CDR3 totals 16 residues. Germline CDR1 and CDR2: SGHVS and FNYEAQ. V shed 6 bases and J shed 1 base, with 17 bases lying between them. The chain's CDR3 is CASSEFRGSGTDTQYF. CDR3 nucleotides: TGTGCCAGCAGTGAGTTCAGGGGAAGCGGCACAGATACGCAGTATTTT.

This clone appeared a single time. This chain uses TRBV25-1 with TRBJ2-3; the D call may be TRBD1 or TRBD2 (5 bases each). CDR1 MGHDK and CDR2 SYGVNS come from the germline V gene. Deletions cut 4 bases from V and 3 bases from J, with 17 bases between. The CDR3 loop spans 16 amino acids. CDR3 DNA sequence: TGTGCCAGCAGTGGGACAAGCGGTACCGGGACAGATACGCAGTATTTT. Protein product: CASSGTSGTGTDTQYF.

With regard to this clone: The junction shows a germline mismatch at one end, possibly a read error. This chain connects TRBV7-7 to TRBJ2-1, with D perhaps being TRBD1 or TRBD2 (5 bases each). This CDR3 is built from 15 residues. CDR1 SSHAT and CDR2 FNYEAQ come from the germline V gene (reference sequence). The CDR3 nucleotides are TGTGCTAGCAGCTTATGGGACGGGGATCACAATGAGCAGTTCTTC. It yields the protein CASSLWDGDHNEQFF.

This sequence joins TRBV7-2 and TRBJ2-5, with D perhaps assigned TRBD1 or TRBD2 (5 bases each). Germline lookup yields CDR1 SGHTA and CDR2 FQGNSA. V was pared by 3 bases and J by 9 bases, with 14 bases between. CDR3 length: 13 amino acids. CDR3 loop: CASSFGTQTPQYF. CDR3 nucleotide sequence: TGTGCCAGCAGCTTCGGGACGCAAACGCCCCAGTACTTC.

The chain links TRBV19 to TRBJ2-5; TRBD2 matches at 8 bases. V gave up 3 bases and J gave up 7 bases; unmatched junction bases: 7. The germline V gene encodes CDR1 LNHDA and CDR2 SQIVND (reference sequence). The CDR3 runs 14 residues. CDR3 DNA sequence: TGTGCCAGTAGTATTGGGACTAGTCAATTGACCCAGTACTTC. This codes for CASSIGTSQLTQYF.

The V and J genes are TRBV18 and TRBJ2-1, with TRBD1 matching over 9 bases. Trimming removed 3 bases from V and 7 bases from J; junction bases left unmatched: 7. The CDR3 runs 15 residues. CDR1 and CDR2 from the germline V gene are KGHSH and LQKENI. The chain's CDR3 is CASSPSDRGSNEQFF. In DNA form, the CDR3 reads TGTGCCAGCTCACCCTCGGACAGGGGTAGTAATGAGCAGTTCTTC.

This clone came up once. CDR3 sequence: CASSLGTGAYYGYTF. The CDR3 nucleotides read TGTGCCAGCAGCCTAGGGACAGGGGCCTACTATGGCTACACCTTC. The chain couples TRBV11-3 to TRBJ1-2, with 10 bases that match TRBD1. CDR1 and CDR2 (germline): SGHNT, YENEEA. This CDR3 has 15 residues. V dropped 5 bases and J dropped 3; count of bases not matched to a gene: 6. Using reference TRBV11-3 and TRBJ1-2 for the parts outside the CDR3, the full variable domain is EAGVVQSPRYKIIEKKQPVAFWCNPISGHNTLYWYLQNLGQGPELLIRYENEEAVDDSQLPKDRFSAERLKGVDSTLKIQPAELGDSAVYLCASSLGTGAYYGYTFGSGTRLTVV.

For the CDR3, the DNA is TGTGCCAGCAGGAAAGACAGGGAGGAGCGGTATGGCTACACCTTC. As protein: CASRKDREERYGYTF. V gene TRBV6-1 combines with J gene TRBJ1-2; 7 positions agree with TRBD1. Germline trimming cut 6 bases from V and 5 bases from J; bases unmatched to any gene: 12. Germline CDR1 MNHNS, CDR2 SASEGT. The CDR3 sequence is 15 residues long.

V and J are TRBV7-8 and TRBJ2-7; D is perhaps TRBD1 (6 bases). Germline loops: CDR1 SGHVS, CDR2 FQNEAQ. The V and J ends lost 2 bases and 5 bases respectively, with 19 bases between them. The CDR3 has 16 amino acids. CDR3 DNA: TGTGCCAGCAGCTTAATCCAAGTAGGGGGATCGGACGAGCAGTACTTC. Translating it yields CASSLIQVGGSDEQYF.

The chain links TRBV18 to TRBJ1-2; D call uncertain. The CDR3 covers 14 residues. CDR1 is KGHSH and CDR2 is LQKENI in the germline V gene. Trimming took off 1 base at V and 1 base at J, with 7 bases between the two ends. In DNA, the CDR3 is TGTGCCAGCTCACCACAGACCGGTAACTATGGCTACACCTTC. Translated: CASSPQTGNYGYTF.

V and J are TRBV7-3 and TRBJ2-1, with D possibly being TRBD1 (5 bases). The CDR3 has 13 residues. Germline V gene sequence: CDR1 SGHTA, CDR2 FQGTGA. V was cut by 3 bases and J by 4 bases, with 7 bases left in between. The CDR3 loop is CASSFGQYNEQFF. The DNA for the CDR3 is TGTGCCAGCAGCTTCGGACAATACAATGAGCAGTTCTTC.

This chain links TRBV19 with TRBJ2-5; 8 bases align to TRBD2. Germline V gene sequence: CDR1 LNHDA, CDR2 SQIVND (reference sequence). J was trimmed by 4 bases and V by 3 bases; bases with no gene match: 10. The CDR3 loop spans 16 amino acids. CDR3 amino acids: CASSMSGTRGGETQYF. The CDR3 coding sequence is TGTGCCAGTAGTATGTCCGGGACTAGGGGCGGAGAGACCCAGTACTTC. The whole variable domain, remainder taken from reference TRBV19 and TRBJ2-5, is DGGITQSPKYLFRKEGQNVTLSCEQNLNHDAMYWYRQDPGQGLRLIYYSQIVNDFQKGDIAEGYSVSREKKESFPLTVTSAQKNPTAFYLCASSMSGTRGGETQYFGPGTRLLVL.

The rearrangement links TRBV7-9 to TRBJ1-2; D is uncertain. Germline V lookup: CDR1 SEHNR, CDR2 FQNEAQ (reference sequence). The CDR3 covers 15 residues. V gave up 3 bases and J gave up 0 bases, with 11 bases separating them. The CDR3 region has the DNA TGTGCCAGCAGCTTTGGTCGGATAGCTAACTATGGCTACACCTTC. Its translation: CASSFGRIANYGYTF.

V and J are TRBV6-5 and TRBJ1-1, with no clear D. Germline V gene data show CDR1 as MNHEY and CDR2 as SVGAGI. V gave up 4 bases and J gave up 4 bases, with 13 bases separating them. CDR3 size: 14 residues. The CDR3 is CASSSGSAGTEAFF. In DNA form, the CDR3 reads TGTGCCAGCAGTTCTGGGAGTGCGGGCACTGAAGCTTTCTTT.

This clone occurred a few times. The chain uses TRBV2 and TRBJ1-4; D is unresolved. There are 14 residues in the CDR3. Germline V gene data show CDR1 as SNHLY and CDR2 as FYNNEI. V was cut by 4 bases and J by 4 bases, with 10 bases left in between. The CDR3 DNA reads TGTGCCAGCAGTGGGAAACAAGTTAATGAAAAACTGTTTTTT. Translation gives CASSGKQVNEKLFF. The full variable domain, completed using reference TRBV2 and TRBJ1-4, is EPEVTQTPSHQVTQMGQEVILRCVPISNHLYFYWYRQILGQKVEFLVSFYNNEISEKSEIFDDQFSVERPDGSNFTLKIRSTKLEDSAMYFCASSGKQVNEKLFFGSGTQLSVL.

This clone was observed a single time. V is TRBV5-4 and J is TRBJ2-1; 10 bases align to TRBD2. The CDR3 sequence is 19 residues long. Per germline, CDR1 SGHNT and CDR2 YYREEE (reference sequence). With V trimmed by 3 bases and J by 0 bases, 12 bases remained unmatched. CDR3 loop: CASSSDKAGGPSSYNEQFF. The CDR3 DNA is TGTGCCAGCAGCTCGGATAAAGCGGGAGGGCCGAGCTCCTACAATGAGCAGTTCTTC. The full variable domain, with the rest looked up from reference TRBV5-4 and TRBJ2-1, is ETGVTQSPTHLIKTRGQQVTLRCSSQSGHNTVSWYQQALGQGPQFIFQYYREEENGRGNFPPRFSGLQFPNYSSELNVNALELDDSALYLCASSSDKAGGPSSYNEQFFGPGTRLTVL.